These 28 T cell receptor beta chains originate from one sample sequenced in a study of long-term antiretroviral therapy in people with HIV. Sequencing used immunoSEQ v3.0 at survey level. The table came from immunoSEQ multiplex PCR; TCRdb's copy has only in-frame clones and leaves some out. Of around 30,000 clones in the sample, 75% to 85% were seen once. The material sequenced was unsorted PBMCs, taken approximately 3.5 years after starting antiretroviral therapy. All receptors derive from a man aged 18 to 29 with HIV.

The V gene is TRBV5-1, the J gene TRBJ2-5; 9 bases are a match to TRBD1. The ends lost 4 bases at V and 4 bases at J; junction bases unmatched: 5. The CDR3 contains 14 residues. Germline V lookup: CDR1 SGHRS, CDR2 YFSETQ. CDR3 coding DNA: TGCGCCAGCAGCCGCGAGGGACAGGGAGAGACCCAGTACTTC. Its protein is CASSREGQGETQYF.

The rearrangement joins TRBV28 to TRBJ2-1; 13 bases are shared with TRBD2. The CDR3 covers 17 residues. V trimming: 6 bases; J trimming: 8 bases; junction bases outside the gene matches: 13. Germline V lookup: CDR1 MDHEN, CDR2 SYDVKM. The CDR3 DNA reads as TGTGCCAGCAGCGATGGAACTAGCGGGAGGGGCCGCGATGAGCAGTTCTTC. It yields the protein CASSDGTSGRGRDEQFF.

The V and J genes are TRBV2 and TRBJ1-2, with 12 positions matching TRBD1. CDR3 size: 14 residues. Trimming removed 7 bases from V and 6 bases from J; junction bases left unmatched: 6. Germline V gene data show CDR1 as SNHLY and CDR2 as FYNNEI. CDR3 region: CASIGTGGSDGYTF. CDR3 in DNA: TGTGCCAGCATTGGGACAGGGGGCTCCGATGGCTACACCTTC.

This chain connects TRBV5-4 to TRBJ2-2; tentatively, D is TRBD1 (7 bases). The CDR3 covers 15 residues. V lost 4 bases and J 5 bases, leaving 15 bases between the germline ends. Germline V gives CDR1 SGHNT, CDR2 YYREEE (reference sequence). This CDR3 reads CASSGGTAQTGELFF. The DNA of the CDR3 is TGTGCCAGCAGCGGGGGGACAGCTCAGACCGGGGAGCTGTTTTTT.

The CDR3 DNA sequence: TGTGCCAGCAGCTTGGGTTTAACTAATGAAAAACTGTTTTTT. This translates into CASSLGLTNEKLFF. J is TRBJ1-4 and V is TRBV7-6, with unresolved D. The germline gives CDR1 SGHVS, CDR2 FNYEAQ. This CDR3 comprises 14 residues. Deletions cut 3 bases from V and 1 base from J, with 6 bases between.

This clone was counted a few times. The chain links TRBV19 to TRBJ1-2; possible D gene TRBD1, 6 bases. The CDR3 is 15 amino acids. Germline V gene data show CDR1 as LNHDA and CDR2 as SQIVND (reference sequence). Trimming took off 2 bases at V and 0 bases at J, with 10 bases between the two ends. CDR3 DNA sequence: TGTGCCAGTAGTATACCAGGGGCCACTAACTATGGCTACACCTTC. It is translated as CASSIPGATNYGYTF.

The chain uses TRBV5-5 and TRBJ2-1, with D possibly being TRBD2 (6 bases). With 6 bases removed from V and 3 bases from J, the gap between germline ends came to 13 bases. Germline V gene data show CDR1 as SGHKS and CDR2 as YYEKEE (reference sequence). The CDR3 covers 14 residues. The CDR3 DNA reads TGTGCCAGCACCCCGGATAGCGGCTACAATGAGCAGTTCTTC. Its protein product is CASTPDSGYNEQFF. The full variable domain, completed using reference TRBV5-5 and TRBJ2-1, is DAGVTQSPTHLIKTRGQQVTLRCSPISGHKSVSWYQQVLGQGPQFIFQYYEKEERGRGNFPDRFSARQFPNYSSELNVNALLLGDSALYLCASTPDSGYNEQFFGPGTRLTVL.

The V call is TRBV6-1, the J call TRBJ2-7, with unresolved D. The CDR3 loop spans 12 amino acids. Per germline, CDR1 MNHNS and CDR2 SASEGT. V shed 8 bases and J shed 0 bases, with 8 bases lying between them. The CDR3 loop reads CASYKSSYEQYF. CDR3 sequence (DNA): TGTGCCAGCTACAAGAGCTCCTACGAGCAGTACTTC.

The J gene is TRBJ2-3, the V gene TRBV7-9, with D hard to call. Trimming took off 3 bases at V and 2 bases at J, with 0 bases between the two ends. Germline V CDR1 and CDR2: SEHNR, FQNEAQ (reference sequence). This CDR3 contains 11 residues. The CDR3 region has the DNA TGTGCCAGCAGCTTCACAGATACGCAGTATTTT. Translating gives CASSFTDTQYF.

In the case of this clone: The junction shows a germline mismatch at one end, possibly a read error. The chain carries TRBV7-7 and TRBJ2-5, with D maybe TRBD2 (6 bases). The germline V gene has CDR1 SSHAT and CDR2 FNYEAQ (reference sequence). The CDR3 is 13 residues long. The CDR3 DNA is TGTGCTAGCAGCCAGACTAGTCAAGAGACCCAGTACTTC. Translated: CASSQTSQETQYF.

The chain employs TRBV2 and TRBJ2-2; 9 bases are a match to TRBD2. In germline, CDR1 is SNHLY, CDR2 FYNNEI. Trimming removed 1 base from V and 6 bases from J; junction bases left unmatched: 3. This CDR3 contains 15 residues. CDR3 in DNA: TGTGCCAGCAGTGAAGTGCGGGGGGGCCCCGGGGAGCTGTTTTTT. It encodes CASSEVRGGPGELFF.

The chain links TRBV27 to TRBJ2-7; D possibly uses TRBD1 or TRBD2 (5 bases each). The CDR3 runs to 14 residues. Germline V gives CDR1 MNHEY, CDR2 SMNVEV (reference sequence). Trimming stripped 1 base from V and 3 bases from J, with 10 bases between. Written as DNA, the CDR3 is TGTGCCAGCAGTTTATACGAGGGGCTCTACGAGCAGTACTTC. It encodes CASSLYEGLYEQYF.

The rearrangement joins TRBV5-6 to TRBJ2-3; D remains ambiguous. Trimming took 2 bases from V and 3 from J, leaving 7 bases between them. CDR3 length: 13 amino acids. Germline CDR1 SGHDT, CDR2 YYEEEE. The CDR3 DNA follows: TGTGCCAGCAGCTTCAGAGGAACAGATACGCAGTATTTT. Protein sequence: CASSFRGTDTQYF.

The chain uses TRBV6-6 and TRBJ1-1; 9 bases agree with TRBD1. The length of the CDR3 is 16 residues. The V gene's germline CDR1 is MNHNY and CDR2 SVGAGI (reference sequence). Unmatched junction bases numbered 10, after V lost 5 bases and J lost 3 bases. DNA for the CDR3: TGTGCCAGCAGTCTTGGACAGGGGAGTGGGCACACTGAAGCTTTCTTT. This translates into CASSLGQGSGHTEAFF.

V gene TRBV5-4 combines with J gene TRBJ2-1; D remains unclear. Germline V CDR1 and CDR2: SGHNT, YYREEE (reference sequence). V shed 1 base and J shed 8 bases, with 4 bases lying between them. The CDR3 length is 11 residues. CDR3 loop: CASSLTHEQFF. The CDR3 DNA follows: TGTGCCAGCAGCTTGACCCATGAGCAGTTCTTC.

V is TRBV10-1 and J is TRBJ2-7; D is uncertain. V was shortened by 0 bases and J by 12 bases, with 12 bases between the two germline ends. Germline CDR1 reads WNHNN; CDR2 reads SYGVQD (reference sequence). The CDR3 has 12 residues. Written as DNA, the CDR3 is TGCGCCAGCAGTGAGTCTGGCGATCCCCCGTACTTC. It specifies CASSESGDPPYF.

The count of this clone is one. CDR3: CASSSGLDIQYF. For the CDR3, the DNA is TGCGCCAGCAGCTCGGGTCTCGACATTCAGTACTTC. The V and J genes are TRBV4-1 and TRBJ2-4; D unresolved. CDR1 and CDR2 (germline): MGHRA, YSYEKL. CDR3 length: 12 residues. Trimming took 5 bases from V and 8 from J, leaving 10 bases between them.

This clone was counted only a few times. The chain has TRBV27 and TRBJ1-2, with 7 positions matching TRBD1. The CDR3 is made up of 12 amino acids. The germline CDR1 and CDR2 sequences are MNHEY and SMNVEV (reference sequence). The V and J ends lost 6 bases and 8 bases, in that order; junction bases with no gene match: 6. CDR3 amino acids: CASSNPGQGYTF. CDR3 in DNA: TGTGCCAGCAGCAATCCGGGACAGGGCTACACCTTC.

J is TRBJ2-2 and V is TRBV5-8, with 8 bases identical to TRBD2. CDR3 size: 17 residues. CDR1 and CDR2 from the germline V gene are SGHTS and YDEGEE. The V segment lost 4 bases and the J segment 0 bases; nucleotides outside the gene matches: 8. In nucleotides, the CDR3 is TGTGCCAGCAGCCTCCCAACTAGCGGAACGAACACCGGGGAGCTGTTTTTT. It encodes CASSLPTSGTNTGELFF.

The chain links TRBV9 to TRBJ2-7, with D possibly TRBD1 on 5 matching bases. The germline V and J ends were trimmed by 2 bases and 1 base, with 10 bases remaining between them. The CDR3 is made up of 14 amino acids. CDR1 and CDR2 (germline): SGDLS, YYNGEE. CDR3 sequence (DNA): TGTGCCAGCAGCGTCGGACACGGATCCTACGAGCAGTACTTC. Its translation is CASSVGHGSYEQYF.

The chain recombines TRBV27 with TRBJ2-7; D may be TRBD1 (6 bases). The CDR3 length is 12 residues. Per germline, CDR1 MNHEY and CDR2 SMNVEV (reference sequence). The ends were cut back, 6 bases at V and 6 bases at J, with 12 bases in the middle. Written as DNA, the CDR3 is TGTGCCAGCAGCATAGGGGGTTCCGAGCAGTACTTC. It encodes CASSIGGSEQYF.

The chain uses TRBV27 and TRBJ1-5, with 7 bases that match TRBD1. The CDR3 is made up of 16 amino acids. The germline CDR1 and CDR2 sequences are MNHEY and SMNVEV (reference sequence). Trimming took 2 bases from V and 2 from J; bases not matched to a gene: 6. CDR3: CASSLRAGGGNQPQHF. CDR3 sequence (DNA): TGTGCCAGCAGTTTAAGGGCAGGGGGGGGCAATCAGCCCCAGCATTTT.

The chain has TRBV5-4 and TRBJ2-5, with 12 bases that match TRBD2. The CDR3 is 15 residues long. Germline CDR1 and CDR2: SGHNT and YYREEE (reference sequence). Unmatched junction bases numbered 5, after V lost 4 bases and J lost 4 bases. The CDR3 coding sequence is TGTGCCAGCAGCCCGGGACTAGCGGGTATAGAGACCCAGTACTTC. Translation gives CASSPGLAGIETQYF.

The rearrangement uses TRBV4-1 and TRBJ2-7, with TRBD2 matching 10 bases. The V segment lost 2 bases and the J segment 1 base; nucleotides outside the gene matches: 8. The length of the CDR3 is 17 residues. Germline V gene data show CDR1 as MGHRA and CDR2 as YSYEKL. DNA for the CDR3: TGCGCCAGCAGCCAACCCCTAGCGGGAGCCGCGTCCTACGAGCAGTACTTC. It encodes CASSQPLAGAASYEQYF.

The V gene is TRBV5-8, the J gene TRBJ2-7; TRBD2 is a possible D gene (5 bases). The CDR3 is 13 amino acids. The germline V gene encodes CDR1 SGHTS and CDR2 YDEGEE. Trimming removed 4 bases from V and 4 bases from J, with 12 bases in between. CDR3 sequence (DNA): TGTGCCAGCAGCCGGACTGAACGATACGAGCAGTACTTC. Amino acids: CASSRTERYEQYF.

This sequence joins TRBV21-1 and TRBJ2-7. TRBV21-1 is labeled a pseudogene. There are 10 residues in the CDR3. The CDR3: CHNGSYEQYF. DNA for the CDR3: TGCCATAACGGATCCTACGAGCAGTACTTC.

This chain connects TRBV7-9 to TRBJ1-2; no definite D call. CDR3 size: 15 residues. The germline CDR1 and CDR2 sequences are SEHNR and FQNEAQ (reference sequence). V was cut by 2 bases and J by 4 bases, with 14 bases left in between. CDR3 amino acids: CASSLTADRLYGYTF. The CDR3 region has the DNA TGTGCCAGCAGCTTAACTGCGGACCGTCTCTATGGCTACACCTTC.

There are a few counts of this clone. The J gene is TRBJ1-1, the V gene TRBV29-1, with TRBD1 matching 9 bases. The CDR3 totals 13 residues. Germline CDR1 reads SQVTM; CDR2 reads ANQGSEA. The ends lost 7 bases at V and 4 bases at J; junction bases unmatched: 7. The CDR3 spells CSAHRGQGTEAFF. The CDR3 region has the DNA TGCAGCGCTCACAGGGGGCAGGGCACTGAAGCTTTCTTT.